Listed below are T cell receptor beta chains from one sample, sequenced in a study of identifying expanded T cells in peripheral blood. Sequencing was performed with immunoSEQ multiplex PCR; in TCRdb, only in-frame clones are kept and a portion is missing. The sample lists about 94,000 clones, 70% to 90% occurring once. Sequenced input: blood. The receptor set was obtained from a person between 18 and 69 years old in good health. CDR3s include the opening cysteine and the closing phenylalanine or tryptophan. A D gene is named only where the DNA matches it firmly. Clone size is stated in some rows and not others, as once, few, many or a class when expanded.

d_call clone_size j_call v_call cdr3_nt cdr3_aa
- - TRBJ1-2 TRBV28 TGTGCCAGCAGTACGGGATCCTACTATGGCTACACCTTC CASSTGSYYGYTF
- - TRBJ1-1 TRBV25-1 TGTGCCAGCAGTGCCCAGATCGGGAGGAACACTGAAGCTTTCTTT CASSAQIGRNTEAFF
TRBD2 - TRBJ2-7 TRBV7-2 TGTGCCAGCACCAACTTAGGAGTAGCGGGAACCTACGAGCAGTACTTC CASTNLGVAGTYEQYF
TRBD2 once TRBJ2-7 TRBV10-1 TGCGCCAGCATACTAGCGGGGGGGGCCTACGAGCAGTACTTC CASILAGGAYEQYF
- - TRBJ2-5 TRBV7-3 TGTGCCAGCAGCTTAATGCCCGGGACCGGCCGGGAGACCCAGTACTTC CASSLMPGTGRETQYF
- - TRBJ1-1 TRBV5-1 TGCGCCAGCAGCGATTTTTGGAACACTGAAGCTTTCTTT CASSDFWNTEAFF
- - TRBJ1-2 TRBV19 TGTGCCAGTACCCTAGGGGGGGCCGTAAGAGGATATGGCTACACCTTC CASTLGGAVRGYGYTF
TRBD2 once TRBJ2-7 TRBV29-1 TGCAGCGGCATGACTAGCGGGGGCGAGCAGTACTTC CSGMTSGGEQYF
- - TRBJ2-7 TRBV7-9 TGTGCCAGCAGCTTACAAGGCTACGAGCAGTACTTC CASSLQGYEQYF
- - TRBJ1-1 TRBV2 TGTGCCAGCAAGAGTTGGACTGAAGCTTTCTTT CASKSWTEAFF
- - TRBJ2-1 TRBV11-3 TGTGCCAGCAGCTTGTTTCGCGGGGAGCAGTTCTTC CASSLFRGEQFF
TRBD2 - TRBJ2-7 TRBV30 TGTGCCTGGAGGAAGACTAGCGGGAGTCTTCGAGGCTACGAGCAGTACTTC CAWRKTSGSLRGYEQYF
- - TRBJ2-2 TRBV9 TGTGCCAGCAGCATACAGGGGAACACCGGGGAGCTGTTTTTT CASSIQGNTGELFF
TRBD2 - TRBJ2-7 TRBV7-9 TGTGCCACCGGCCGGACTAGCGGGTGGGAAGAGCAGTACTTC CATGRTSGWEEQYF
TRBD1 - TRBJ1-2 TRBV7-9 TGTGCCAGCAGCTTAGCAGGGGGCATCGGCTACACCTTC CASSLAGGIGYTF
- - TRBJ1-4 TRBV30 TGTGCCTGGAGTGTAGTTACGGGAGCTAATGAAAAACTGTTTTTT CAWSVVTGANEKLFF
TRBD2 - TRBJ2-3 TRBV10-3 TGTGCCATCAGTGAGTCGGCTAGCGGGGTGCGAGATACGCAGTATTTT CAISESASGVRDTQYF
- - TRBJ1-3 TRBV10-3 TGTGCCATCAGTGAGATCCCGGCCTCTGGAAACACCATATATTTT CAISEIPASGNTIYF
- - TRBJ1-1 TRBV2 TGTGCCAGCAGTGTGATTGGATCCAACACTGAAGCTTTCTTT CASSVIGSNTEAFF
- - TRBJ2-2 TRBV21-1 TGTGCCCCCTTGCAAGCGGACACCGGGGAGCTGTTTTTT CAPLQADTGELFF
- - TRBJ1-3 TRBV19 TGTGCCAGTAGTATACCTCCCGCAGGTTTCCTTGAGGACACCATATATTTT CASSIPPAGFLEDTIYF
TRBD2 - TRBJ2-2 TRBV19 TGTGCCAGTAGTACCGGACTAGCGGGAGGCTCGATGGGGAGGGGCGGGGAGCTGTTTTTT CASSTGLAGGSMGRGGELFF
TRBD2 once TRBJ2-1 TRBV5-6 TGTGCCAGCAGGGCGGGAGGAGGGCATCAGAAGGTCTTC CASRAGGGHQKVF
TRBD1 - TRBJ2-1 TRBV9 TGTGCCAGCAGCATCCGGGACAGGGGATACAATGAGCAGTTCTTC CASSIRDRGYNEQFF
- - TRBJ2-7 TRBV15 TGTGCCACCAGCGAGGGTTGGCAGGGGGGCTACGAGCAGTACTTC CATSEGWQGGYEQYF
- - TRBJ1-2 TRBV5-4 TGTGCCAGCAGCTTGGGGGGCCAGGGGCTGAATGGCTACACCTTC CASSLGGQGLNGYTF
- - TRBJ1-2 TRBV7-9 TGTGCCAGCAGCATTGACGGAAGGAATGATGGCTACACCTTC CASSIDGRNDGYTF
- once TRBJ1-2 TRBV19 TGTGCCAGTAGTATTAGCTTCCGGGACGGCCCTAACTATGGCTACACCTTC CASSISFRDGPNYGYTF
- - TRBJ2-4 TRBV7-2 TGTGCCAGCAGTGACCGACAAGCCAAAAACATTCAGTACTTC CASSDRQAKNIQYF
TRBD1 - TRBJ2-7 TRBV2 TGTGCCAGCAGTCAACTCGCTCGGGGACAGGGACCCTATGACAGTCCCTACGAGCAGTACTTC CASSQLARGQGPYDSPYEQYF
- - TRBJ1-2 TRBV30 TGTGCCTGGAGTGAAGGGACCTCTCTCTCCTTC CAWSEGTSLSF
TRBD2 - TRBJ2-2 TRBV6-6 TGTGCCAGCAGCGAGCGGGGAGGAACCGGGGAGCTGTTTTTT CASSERGGTGELFF
- - TRBJ1-1 TRBV5-4 TGTGCCAGAAGCGACGATCGACCGCCGAACACTGAAGCTTTCTTT CARSDDRPPNTEAFF
TRBD1 - TRBJ2-1 TRBV4-1 TGCGCCAGCAGCCAAGATCACTATAGACAGGGGAATGAGCAGTTCTTC CASSQDHYRQGNEQFF
- once TRBJ1-1 TRBV5-1 TGCGCCAGCAGCTTCCCAGGGATTGGCCCGAACACTGAAGCTTTCTTT CASSFPGIGPNTEAFF
- - TRBJ2-5 TRBV5-4 TGTGCCAGCAGCTTCAGAAGTACCCAAGCGGAGACCCAGTACTTC CASSFRSTQAETQYF
- - TRBJ2-3 TRBV2 TGTGCCAGCAGTGAGGTTGATACGCAGTATTTT CASSEVDTQYF
- - TRBJ2-1 TRBV6-5 TGTGCCAGCAGCCTCGGACTCTACAATGAGCAGTTCTTC CASSLGLYNEQFF
- once TRBJ1-5 TRBV5-6 TGTGCCAGCAGCTTGTCGGGTAGTTATAGCAATCAGCCCCAGCATTTT CASSLSGSYSNQPQHF
- - TRBJ1-6 TRBV7-9 TGTGCCAGCAGCTTAGATCCGGGGAATTCACCCCTCCACTTT CASSLDPGNSPLHF
- - TRBJ2-7 TRBV29-1 TGCAGCGTTATTGACAATTTCACCTACGAGCAGTACTTC CSVIDNFTYEQYF
- - TRBJ2-7 TRBV7-8 TGTGCCAGCAGTCCAACCCAATCCTCCTACGAGCAGTACTTC CASSPTQSSYEQYF
- - TRBJ2-5 TRBV9 TGTGCCAGCAGCGTAGCGTCGGGGGAGACCCAGTACTTC CASSVASGETQYF
- few TRBJ2-5 TRBV5-1 TGCGCCAGCAGGATGGACGAGACCCAGTACTTC CASRMDETQYF
- - TRBJ2-7 TRBV6-1 TGTGCCAGCAGGACTGGGAACTCCTACGAGCAGTACTTC CASRTGNSYEQYF
- - TRBJ1-1 TRBV7-8 TGTGCCAGCAGCCCGACCAGGGCTCAGAACACTGAAGCTTTCTTT CASSPTRAQNTEAFF